This paragraph covers one T cell receptor (beta chain) sequence. This sample was included in a study of cytomegalovirus exposure and HLA in healthy donors. About the research overall: As released early, the data held some 80 million unique TCRs from HLA-typed donors.

Amplification used 60 Vbeta primers and 13 Jbeta primers. TCRdb's table, derived via immunoSEQ multiplex PCR, lists solely in-frame clones and lacks some. The table has about 130,000 clones, roughly 78% seen once. The receptor's source is a man under 40 in good health and CMV-seronegative. What was sequenced was PBMCs.

This CDR3 is CASSSPTSGYTF. The CDR3 nucleotides are TGTGCCAGCAGCTCCCCGACAAGTGGCTACACCTTC. The gene calls are TRBV7-9 and TRBJ1-2; D gene ambiguous. V was pared by 4 bases and J by 7 bases, with 10 bases between. Germline V gene lookup returns CDR1 SEHNR and CDR2 FQNEAQ (reference sequence). The CDR3 is 12 amino acids.